Here is one TCR beta chain with its context. An end of the junction does not agree with germline; a read error may underlie this. Using RNA template, CDR3s of TCR alpha and beta were amplified with iRepertoire arm-PCR. Each CDR3 protein gets one entry after TCRdb re-called the multiplex PCR reads with MiXCR. The repertoire consists of 150,000 to 200,000 distinct CDR3 sequences, with about 40% occurring once and the leading ten covering around 5%. Germline CDR1 is WNHNN and CDR2 is SYGVQD (reference sequence). The CDR3 is 14 amino acids. The data were taken from a study of glioma-infiltrating T cells. This chain uses TRBV10-1 with TRBJ2-5; no clear D gene. Sequences were obtained from glioma tissue, nonneoplastic brain tissue, or PBMCs (not recorded which). The sequence was obtained from a human donor with low-grade glioma or glioblastoma, undergoing nonglioma brain surgery, or in good health (not recorded which). This chain's CDR3 is CPSSMDVIQETQYF. The CDR3 coding sequence is TGCCCCAGCAGTATGGACGTGATTCAAGAGACCCAGTACTTC.